This is a list of T cell receptor beta chains from one sample in a study of T cell responses to AZD1222 COVID-19 vaccine. Sequencing used immunoSEQ multiplex PCR; TCRdb keeps in-frame clones, though not all of them. In the table there are roughly 180,000 clones, 90% to 95% of which are singletons. This sample comprised peripheral blood, obtained on day 0 of AZD1222 vaccination. Source of these receptors: an adult in good health. The CDR3 runs from the conserved cysteine through the conserved F or W. D genes are given only for firm matches. Rows give clone size only sometimes, using once, few, many, or a class for an expanded clone.

TGCGCCAGCAGCTTGCGCGGGGGGTATGAAGCTTTCTTT	CASSLRGGYEAFF	TRBV5-1	.	TRBJ1-1	.
TGCAGCGTTGAAGTTGGGGGTCACGACGAGCAGTACTTC	CSVEVGGHDEQYF	TRBV29-1	.	TRBJ2-7	.
TGCGCCAGCAGCCCCGGGACCGTCGCCGGGGAGCTGTTTTTT	CASSPGTVAGELFF	TRBV5-1	.	TRBJ2-2	.
TGTGCCAGCAGCACCCGACTAGCGGGAGGCGACAGCACAGATACGCAGTATTTT	CASSTRLAGGDSTDTQYF	TRBV9	TRBD2	TRBJ2-3	.
TGTGCCAGCAGTTTCGACACCGGAAACACCATATATTTT	CASSFDTGNTIYF	TRBV6-5	.	TRBJ1-3	.
TGCGCCAGCAGCTTGCCCCAGGACAGGGGGACTGGCAATGAGCAGTTCTTC	CASSLPQDRGTGNEQFF	TRBV5-1	TRBD1	TRBJ2-1	.
TGTGCCAGCAGGGGGGCCTGGTATGGCTACACCTTC	CASRGAWYGYTF	TRBV6-5	.	TRBJ1-2	.
TGCGCCAGCAGCTTAGACAGGGCAGTCCTCTCCTACGAGCAGTACTTC	CASSLDRAVLSYEQYF	TRBV5-1	TRBD1	TRBJ2-7	.
TGTGCCAGCAGTGCGCCGGGACTCTCTTCTGGGGAGCAGTACTTC	CASSAPGLSSGEQYF	TRBV25-1	.	TRBJ2-7	once
TGTGCCACCACCCCGGGAGGACTAAGGAAGGGCACCGGGGAGCTGTTTTTT	CATTPGGLRKGTGELFF	TRBV24-1	TRBD2	TRBJ2-2	.
TGTGCCAGCAGCTATGAACAGGGCGGCTCCTACAATGAGCAGTTCTTC	CASSYEQGGSYNEQFF	TRBV7-6	.	TRBJ2-1	.
TGCGCCAGCAGCCGGGAGGAGGGCTATGGCTACACCTTC	CASSREEGYGYTF	TRBV5-1	.	TRBJ1-2	once
TGTGCCACCAGCAGAGTTGGGAGGGAAAACATTCAGTACTTC	CATSRVGRENIQYF	TRBV15	TRBD2	TRBJ2-4	.
TGTGCCAGCAGCTTAAGGATGGGCAGGGACAATGAGCAGTTCTTC	CASSLRMGRDNEQFF	TRBV7-3	.	TRBJ2-1	.
TGTGCCAGCAGCACCAGGGGGGTTGGTGAGCAGTTCTTC	CASSTRGVGEQFF	TRBV11-2	.	TRBJ2-1	.
TGCGCCAGTTCCAGGGGTGATGGAAACACCATATATTTT	CASSRGDGNTIYF	TRBV5-1	.	TRBJ1-3	.
TGTGCCAGCAGCGCCAAGTCGGTCTCTGGAAACACCATATATTTT	CASSAKSVSGNTIYF	TRBV6-5	.	TRBJ1-3	.
TGTGCCAGCAGCCCATACGGGGGATCCCTCGAGCAGTACTTC	CASSPYGGSLEQYF	TRBV7-9	.	TRBJ2-7	.
TGTGCCAGTAGTAACCCGGGGGCCGGGGAGCTGTTTTTT	CASSNPGAGELFF	TRBV19	.	TRBJ2-2	.
TGTGCCAGCAGTTTACAAGGGACAGCACAGCCCCAGCATTTT	CASSLQGTAQPQHF	TRBV27	TRBD1	TRBJ1-5	.
TGTGCCAGCAGTTACGGGGCAGGCTATCAGCCCCAGCATTTT	CASSYGAGYQPQHF	TRBV6-5	.	TRBJ1-5	.
TGTGCCAGCAGTGAAAGGGGACAGGGCCCAGCCAAAAACATTCAGTACTTC	CASSERGQGPAKNIQYF	TRBV6-1	TRBD1	TRBJ2-4	.
TGTGCCAGCAGCTCCGGGTGGGGCTACACCTTC	CASSSGWGYTF	TRBV7-2	.	TRBJ1-2	.
TGCGCCAGCAGCCCCGCGGGAGGGACAGATACGCAGTATTTT	CASSPAGGTDTQYF	TRBV5-1	TRBD2	TRBJ2-3	.
TGCAGCGTTGAAGTAAGTAGTGGCCTCGAAGCTTTCTTT	CSVEVSSGLEAFF	TRBV29-1	.	TRBJ1-1	.
TGTGCCAGCTTTACGCGCCTCGGCACAGATACGCAGTATTTT	CASFTRLGTDTQYF	TRBV11-1	.	TRBJ2-3	.
TGTGCCAGCAGCCACCTAGTAGGAGTACGCTACAATGAGCAGTTCTTC	CASSHLVGVRYNEQFF	TRBV14	.	TRBJ2-1	.
TGTGCCACCAGCAGAGAGGGGGGCCTCGGGGAGCTGTTTTTT	CATSREGGLGELFF	TRBV15	.	TRBJ2-2	.
TGTGCCAGCAGCCCCCCAGCCCATGAGCAGTTCTTC	CASSPPAHEQFF	TRBV7-8	.	TRBJ2-1	once
TGTGCCAGCAGTGGGGGGACTAGCGCTGGGGCCAACGTCCTGACTTTC	CASSGGTSAGANVLTF	TRBV28	TRBD2	TRBJ2-6	once
TGCAGCGTGGGGTGGACAGGGTTCCCCTCTGGGGCCAACGTCCTGACTTTC	CSVGWTGFPSGANVLTF	TRBV29-1	TRBD1	TRBJ2-6	.
TGTGCCATCAGGAAGACTAGCGCCAACACAGATACGCAGTATTTT	CAIRKTSANTDTQYF	TRBV10-3	TRBD2	TRBJ2-3	.
TGTGCCAGCAGCTTATATTCCCGGACTAGCGGGAGGGCCCACTACAATGAGCAGTTCTTC	CASSLYSRTSGRAHYNEQFF	TRBV13	TRBD2	TRBJ2-1	.
TGTGCCATCAGTGAGGCCGAGGGCACCGGGGAGCTGTTTTTT	CAISEAEGTGELFF	TRBV10-3	.	TRBJ2-2	once
TGTGCCAGCTCACCGGTATCGGGGCTTAGCTCTGGGGCCAACGTCCTGACTTTC	CASSPVSGLSSGANVLTF	TRBV18	.	TRBJ2-6	.
TGTGCCAGCAGCCGCGTATTGGGGGACAATCAGCCCCAGCATTTT	CASSRVLGDNQPQHF	TRBV3-1/TRBV3-2	.	TRBJ1-5	.
TGCGCCAGCAGCCAAGGCACAGGGGGCGTAGAAAAACTGTTTTTT	CASSQGTGGVEKLFF	TRBV4-3	TRBD1	TRBJ1-4	.
TGTGCCAGCAGTCCTGGGGTCACTAACACTGAAGCTTTCTTT	CASSPGVTNTEAFF	TRBV5-4	.	TRBJ1-1	.
TGCAGTGTTCCAGGTACAGATACGCAGTATTTT	CSVPGTDTQYF	TRBV20-1	.	TRBJ2-3	.